The sequence of this T cell receptor beta chain was determined in a study of cytomegalovirus exposure and HLA in healthy donors. The PCR was carried out with 60 Vbeta primers and 13 Jbeta primers. Data came from immunoSEQ multiplex PCR; TCRdb stores just in-frame clones and leaves some out. The sample holds around 150,000 clones; approximately 84% are singletons and the top ten take 1.4% to 1.5%. The sequence derives from a man aged 30-40 years in good health and CMV-seropositive. Sample: PBMCs.

This chain's CDR3 is CASSISTDTQYF. The CDR3 DNA is TGTGCCAGCAGTATAAGCACAGATACGCAGTATTTT. The V gene is TRBV2, the J gene TRBJ2-3; D is undetermined. Between the trimmed V and J ends, which lost 5 bases and 0 bases, there was a span of 3 bases. CDR3 length: 12 amino acids. Germline values: CDR1 SNHLY, CDR2 FYNNEI.